These 5 T cell receptor beta chains originate from one sample sequenced in a study of blood T cell repertoires in COVID-19. Clones were sequenced by immunoSEQ multiplex PCR, and TCRdb holds only the in-frame ones, with some missing. Altogether about 100,000 clones are present, 65% to 90% being singletons, with the ten largest covering 0.95% to 1.5%. The sample taken for sequencing was peripheral blood. The source is a man of 80 years or more with active or convalescent COVID-19.

The V and J genes are TRBV24-1 and TRBJ2-1; no clear D gene. Deletions cut 4 bases from V and 5 bases from J, with 2 bases between. This CDR3 contains 11 residues. Germline-derived CDR1 and CDR2 are KGHDR and SFDVKD. CDR3 sequence reads: CATSDNNEQFF. The CDR3 nucleotides read TGTGCCACCAGTGACAACAATGAGCAGTTCTTC.

V is TRBV19 and J is TRBJ1-2; D may be TRBD1 (6 bases). Trimming left V 10 bases short and J 0 bases short, with 21 bases between. CDR1 and CDR2 from the germline V gene are LNHDA and SQIVND (reference sequence). This CDR3 comprises 16 residues. This CDR3 reads CATEKGGAGANYGYTF. The CDR3 nucleotides are TGTGCCACCGAAAAGGGGGGCGCGGGAGCTAACTATGGCTACACCTTC. The complete variable domain, with remaining parts taken from reference TRBV19 and TRBJ1-2, reads DGGITQSPKYLFRKEGQNVTLSCEQNLNHDAMYWYRQDPGQGLRLIYYSQIVNDFQKGDIAEGYSVSREKKESFPLTVTSAQKNPTAFYLCATEKGGAGANYGYTFGSGTRLTVV.

The chain links TRBV5-1 to TRBJ2-1; 12 bases agree with TRBD2. Germline CDR1 SGHRS, CDR2 YFSETQ. V shed 4 bases, J shed 3 bases, and the junction held 2 bases outside the gene matches. This CDR3 contains 15 residues. CDR3 sequence: CASSVTSGSYNEQFF. CDR3 sequence (DNA): TGCGCCAGCAGCGTGACTAGCGGGAGCTACAATGAGCAGTTCTTC. Full variable domain (missing parts from reference TRBV5-1 and TRBJ2-1): KAGVTQTPRYLIKTRGQQVTLSCSPISGHRSVSWYQQTPGQGLQFLFEYFSETQRNKGNFPGRFSGRQFSNSRSEMNVSTLELGDSALYLCASSVTSGSYNEQFFGPGTRLTVL.

The chain is built from TRBV5-1 and TRBJ1-2, with D hard to call. Germline V gene lookup returns CDR1 SGHRS and CDR2 YFSETQ. Trimming removed 4 bases from V and 0 bases from J, with 10 bases in between. The CDR3 is made up of 14 amino acids. The CDR3 spells CASSPESANYGYTF. The CDR3 coding sequence is TGCGCCAGCAGCCCGGAGTCTGCTAACTATGGCTACACCTTC. Full variable domain (missing parts from reference TRBV5-1 and TRBJ1-2): KAGVTQTPRYLIKTRGQQVTLSCSPISGHRSVSWYQQTPGQGLQFLFEYFSETQRNKGNFPGRFSGRQFSNSRSEMNVSTLELGDSALYLCASSPESANYGYTFGSGTRLTVV.

The V gene is TRBV7-9, the J gene TRBJ1-1; no firm D call. Germline V lookup: CDR1 SEHNR, CDR2 FQNEAQ (reference sequence). The CDR3 runs to 14 residues. Between the trimmed V and J ends, which lost 3 bases and 1 base, there was a span of 9 bases. The CDR3 DNA follows: TGTGCCAGCAGCTTTACAGAAGCGAACACTGAAGCTTTCTTT. Translated, it gives CASSFTEANTEAFF.